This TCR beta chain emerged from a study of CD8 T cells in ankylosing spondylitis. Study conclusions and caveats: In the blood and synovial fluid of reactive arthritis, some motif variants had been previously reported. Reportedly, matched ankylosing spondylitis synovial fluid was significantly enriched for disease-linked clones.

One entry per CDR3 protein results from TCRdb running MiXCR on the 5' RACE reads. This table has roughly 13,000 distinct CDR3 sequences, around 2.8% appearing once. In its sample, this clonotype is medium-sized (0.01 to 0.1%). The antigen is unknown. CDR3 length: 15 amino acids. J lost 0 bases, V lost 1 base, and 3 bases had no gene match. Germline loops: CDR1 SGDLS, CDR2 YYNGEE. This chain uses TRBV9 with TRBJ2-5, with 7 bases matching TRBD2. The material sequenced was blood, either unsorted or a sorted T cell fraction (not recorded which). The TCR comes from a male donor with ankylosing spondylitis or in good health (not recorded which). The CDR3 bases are TGTGCCAGCAGCGTACGGGGGGAAAACCAAGAGACCCAGTACTTC. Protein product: CASSVRGENQETQYF.